Listed below are T cell receptor beta chains from one sample, sequenced in a study of human T cells and chemical hapten exposure. MiXCR was run by TCRdb on the RACE reads, yielding one entry per CDR3 protein. Of about 120,000 distinct CDR3 sequences listed, about 12% are singletons. The material was whole blood, obtained in connection with sensitization to the hapten diphenylcyclopropenone (DPC). These receptors were taken from a woman aged 50 to 60 with alopecia areata. Some clones in this sample may be carry-over from other donors' samples. CDR3s include the opening cysteine and the closing phenylalanine or tryptophan. The D gene is left open where the match is weak. Expanded clones are given a class, and other clones once, few, many or no size at all.

clone_size | j_call | d_call | v_call | cdr3_nt | cdr3_aa
NA | TRBJ2-6 | NA | TRBV19 | TGTGCCAGCACACAACCTATGGGGACACCTTCTGGGGCCAACGTCCTGACTTTC | CASTQPMGTPSGANVLTF
many | TRBJ2-7 | TRBD1 | TRBV7-9 | TGTGCCAGCAGCCTAAGACAGGGGGGAGACGAGCAGTACTTC | CASSLRQGGDEQYF
few | TRBJ1-6 | NA | TRBV28 | TGTGCCAGCAGTCCTCTCCGGGACCGCCATTCACCCCTCCACTTT | CASSPLRDRHSPLHF
NA | TRBJ2-1 | NA | TRBV12-3/TRBV12-4 | TGTGCCAGCAGTCCATCCCAGAGCTCCTACAATGAGCAGTTCTTC | CASSPSQSSYNEQFF
few | TRBJ2-3 | NA | TRBV5-1 | TGCGCCAGCAGCTTGGATGGGGTGCGGGGCACAGATACGCAGTATTTT | CASSLDGVRGTDTQYF
many | TRBJ2-3 | NA | TRBV7-2 | TGTGCCAGCAGCTTAGCCCTGGATACGCAGTATTTT | CASSLALDTQYF
few | TRBJ2-5 | NA | TRBV3-1 | TGTGCCAGCAGCCAAGACACAGTTCGGAGGGAGACCCAGTACTTC | CASSQDTVRRETQYF
NA | TRBJ1-6 | NA | TRBV20-1 | TGCAGTGCTAGTTCCCTGGGAACGGCCCTCCACTTT | CSASSLGTALHF
few | TRBJ2-6 | NA | TRBV18 | TGTGCCAGCTCACCAGTAGGGGCCGGGGCCAACGTCCTGACTTTC | CASSPVGAGANVLTF
many | TRBJ2-7 | TRBD1 | TRBV28 | TGTGCCAGCAGTTCCTTGGACAGGGTGAGCTCCTACGAGCAGTACTTC | CASSSLDRVSSYEQYF
few | TRBJ2-1 | NA | TRBV11-2 | TGTGCCAGCAACCAGAGGGGCAGCTACAATGAGCAGTTCTTC | CASNQRGSYNEQFF
few | TRBJ1-5 | TRBD1 | TRBV12-3/TRBV12-4 | TGTGCCAGCAGTTTTCGGACAGGTCTCGATCAGCCCCAGCATTTT | CASSFRTGLDQPQHF
few | TRBJ1-1 | NA | TRBV11-3 | TGTGCCAGCAGCTCATACTCGAACACTGAAGCTTTCTTT | CASSSYSNTEAFF
NA | TRBJ2-6 | NA | TRBV7-2 | TGTGCCAGCAGCCGGATGTCGAGACTACCCTCTGGGGCCAACGTCCTGACTTTC | CASSRMSRLPSGANVLTF
many | TRBJ1-5 | NA | TRBV5-5 | TGTGCCAGCAGTCCCTCCGACAATCAGCCCCAGCATTTT | CASSPSDNQPQHF
NA | TRBJ1-4 | TRBD1 | TRBV28 | TGTGCCAGCAGTTTATCGGGACAGGGTATGGCTAATGAAAAACTGTTTTTT | CASSLSGQGMANEKLFF
few | TRBJ1-1 | NA | TRBV15 | TGTGCCACCAGCAGAGATATAGGCGGCGTCACTGAAGCTTTCTTT | CATSRDIGGVTEAFF
NA | TRBJ1-4 | TRBD1 | TRBV5-4 | TGTGCCAGCAGCTTGAGACAGGGGTTTGCAACTAATGAAAAACTGTTTTTT | CASSLRQGFATNEKLFF
many | TRBJ1-1 | NA | TRBV12-3/TRBV12-4 | TGTGCCAGCCGGATTACAGGAGACACTGAAGCTTTCTTT | CASRITGDTEAFF
NA | TRBJ1-2 | NA | TRBV28 | TGTGCCAGCAGTTCCCAGGTGATCTATGGCTACACCTTC | CASSSQVIYGYTF
many | TRBJ1-6 | NA | TRBV6-1 | TGTGCCAGCAGTGAAACTCCGGCAGGGCTTAATTCACCCCTCCACTTT | CASSETPAGLNSPLHF
many | TRBJ1-6 | NA | TRBV15 | TGTGCCACCAGCAGATCCATCTGGCGGCGTGATAATTCACCCCTCCACTTT | CATSRSIWRRDNSPLHF
NA | TRBJ1-1 | TRBD1 | TRBV29-1 | TGCAGCGTGGAAACTCAGGGGGCTGCTATAGCTTTCTTT | CSVETQGAAIAFF
NA | TRBJ2-2 | NA | TRBV29-1 | TGCAGCGCCTATAACACCGGGGAGCTGTTTTTT | CSAYNTGELFF
many | TRBJ1-1 | NA | TRBV18 | TGTGCCAGCTCACCACCCAATGAAGCTGAAGCTTTCTTT | CASSPPNEAEAFF
NA | TRBJ1-5 | TRBD1 | TRBV2 | TGTGCCAGCAGTCGACAGGGGGCTAACAGCAATCAGCCCCAGCATTTT | CASSRQGANSNQPQHF
few | TRBJ1-5 | NA | TRBV28 | TGTGCCAGCAGTTTAAGGTCGACAGAGAATCAGCCCCAGCATTTT | CASSLRSTENQPQHF
NA | TRBJ2-4 | NA | TRBV7-9 | TGTGCCAGCAGCCCCCTCGGCCGGCACGGCAAAAACATTCAGTACTTC | CASSPLGRHGKNIQYF
NA | TRBJ2-2 | NA | TRBV12-3/TRBV12-4 | TGTGCCAGCAGTTTACCTGGGTACCACCCCGGGGAGCTGTTTTTT | CASSLPGYHPGELFF
NA | TRBJ2-1 | NA | TRBV28 | TGTGCCAGCAGCTCTACCATCCCTCGCGGAGAGCAGTTCTTC | CASSSTIPRGEQFF
few | TRBJ1-5 | NA | TRBV6-6 | TGTGCCAGCAGTTCCATTAGCGACCAAAGCAATCAGCCCCAGCATTTT | CASSSISDQSNQPQHF
NA | TRBJ2-7 | TRBD1 | TRBV6-5 | TGTGCCAGCAGCCTTGGGGACAGAACCTACGAGCAGTACTTC | CASSLGDRTYEQYF
many | TRBJ2-5 | NA | TRBV4-2 | TGTGCCAGCAGCCAACGGGGGGAGACCCAGTACTTC | CASSQRGETQYF
many | TRBJ1-1 | NA | TRBV27 | TGTGCCAGCAGTTTATATCCACAGGGAAACACTGAAGCTTTCTTT | CASSLYPQGNTEAFF
few | TRBJ2-5 | NA | TRBV20-1 | TGCAGTGCTCTTGAAGAGACCCAGTACTTC | CSALEETQYF
many | TRBJ2-5 | TRBD2 | TRBV28 | TGTGCCAGCAGTTTGTTCGGGGGGCAAGAGACCCAGTACTTC | CASSLFGGQETQYF
few | TRBJ1-6 | TRBD1 | TRBV7-9 | TGTGCCAGCAGCAAAACACGGACAGGGTGGTCACCCCTCCACTTT | CASSKTRTGWSPLHF
many | TRBJ1-2 | TRBD1 | TRBV29-1 | TGCAGCGGCGGGACAGGGGGCAACTATGGCTACACCTTC | CSGGTGGNYGYTF
NA | TRBJ2-7 | NA | TRBV7-8 | TGTGCCAGCAGCTTAGCGACGGCAAGTTCTTTCTACGAGCAGTACTTC | CASSLATASSFYEQYF
NA | TRBJ2-7 | NA | TRBV6-6 | TGTGCCAGCAGTTCCGGCGGTCGGGGGCGATCTTCCTACGAGCAGTACTTC | CASSSGGRGRSSYEQYF
NA | TRBJ2-7 | NA | TRBV21-1 | TGTGCCAGCAGCAAATTAGGTACAGCGGGGAACTACGAGCAGTACTTC | CASSKLGTAGNYEQYF
NA | TRBJ1-2 | TRBD1 | TRBV6-6 | TGTGCCAGCAGGGAATCGGGACAGGCTAACTATGGCTACACCTTC | CASRESGQANYGYTF
NA | TRBJ1-3 | NA | TRBV20-1 | TGCAGTGCTTTAACAGCTTCTGGAAACACCAAATATTTT | CSALTASGNTKYF
few | TRBJ2-7 | NA | TRBV9 | TGTGCCAGCAGCTCCCCCCAGGGAGAGATGTCCGAGCAGTACTTC | CASSSPQGEMSEQYF
few | TRBJ2-6 | NA | TRBV7-8 | TGTGCCAGCAGCTTCAGCAGGTCTGGGGCCAACGTCCTGACTTTC | CASSFSRSGANVLTF
many | TRBJ1-5 | TRBD1 | TRBV2 | TGTGCCAGCAGTCCCGGGACAGCTTTCAATCAGCCCCAGCATTTT | CASSPGTAFNQPQHF
few | TRBJ1-1 | TRBD1 | TRBV27 | TGTGCCAGCAGTCCCGGGACAGTGGGCACTGAAGCTTTCTTT | CASSPGTVGTEAFF
NA | TRBJ2-7 | NA | TRBV11-1 | TGTGCCAGCAGCTTAGCGGACGGGGACGAGCAGTACTTC | CASSLADGDEQYF
NA | TRBJ2-5 | NA | TRBV11-2 | TGTGCCAGCAGCTTAGTGAGGAGAGAGACCCAGTACTTC | CASSLVRRETQYF
many | TRBJ2-1 | NA | TRBV4-3 | TGCGCCAGCAGCCAAGCCTTTAAGGACAATGAGCAGTTCTTC | CASSQAFKDNEQFF
many | TRBJ1-3 | TRBD1 | TRBV11-2 | TGTGCCAGCAGCGCGACAGGGAGCTCTGGAAACACCATATATTTT | CASSATGSSGNTIYF
many | TRBJ2-6 | NA | TRBV11-2 | TGTGCCAGCAGCTTCATGACTGGGGCCAACGTCCTGACTTTC | CASSFMTGANVLTF
NA | TRBJ1-6 | NA | TRBV27 | TGTGCCAGCAGTAGGACGGATTCACCCCTCCACTTT | CASSRTDSPLHF
few | TRBJ1-1 | NA | TRBV29-1 | TGCAGCGTAAACAGCCAACGTGGAGCTTTCTTT | CSVNSQRGAFF
many | TRBJ1-3 | NA | TRBV6-6 | TGTGCCAGCACCTCTGGAAACACCATATATTTT | CASTSGNTIYF